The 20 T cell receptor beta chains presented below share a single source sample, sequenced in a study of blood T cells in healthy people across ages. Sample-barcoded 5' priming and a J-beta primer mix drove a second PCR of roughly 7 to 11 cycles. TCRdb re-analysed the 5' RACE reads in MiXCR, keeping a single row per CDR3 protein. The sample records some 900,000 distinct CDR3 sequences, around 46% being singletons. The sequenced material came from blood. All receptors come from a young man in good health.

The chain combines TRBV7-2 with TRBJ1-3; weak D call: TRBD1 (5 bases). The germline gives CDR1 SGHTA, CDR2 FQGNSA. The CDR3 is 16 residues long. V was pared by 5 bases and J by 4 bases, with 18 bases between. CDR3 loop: CASSPRAGGLGNTIYF. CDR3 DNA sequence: TGTGCCAGCAGCCCGCGGGCGGGGGGTCTGGGAAACACCATATATTTT.

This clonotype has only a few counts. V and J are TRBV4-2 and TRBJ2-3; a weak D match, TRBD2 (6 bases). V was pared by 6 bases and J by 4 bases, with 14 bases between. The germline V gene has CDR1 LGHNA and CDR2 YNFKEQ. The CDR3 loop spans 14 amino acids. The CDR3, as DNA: TGTGCCAGCAGGGGGGGTGTCTCGGCAGATACGCAGTATTTT. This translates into CASRGGVSADTQYF.

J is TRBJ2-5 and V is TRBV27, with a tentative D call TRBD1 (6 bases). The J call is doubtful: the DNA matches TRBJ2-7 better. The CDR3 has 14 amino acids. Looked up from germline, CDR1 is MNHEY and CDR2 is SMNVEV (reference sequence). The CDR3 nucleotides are TGTGCCAGCAGTTCCCCACAGGGTGGGTACGAGCAGTACTTC. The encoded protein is CASSSPQGGYEQYF.

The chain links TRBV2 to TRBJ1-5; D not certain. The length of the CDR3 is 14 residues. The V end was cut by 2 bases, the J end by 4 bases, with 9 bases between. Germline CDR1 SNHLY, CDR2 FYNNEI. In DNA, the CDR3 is TGTGCCAGCAGTGAAAATCGGGATAATCAGCCCCAGCATTTT. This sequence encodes CASSENRDNQPQHF.

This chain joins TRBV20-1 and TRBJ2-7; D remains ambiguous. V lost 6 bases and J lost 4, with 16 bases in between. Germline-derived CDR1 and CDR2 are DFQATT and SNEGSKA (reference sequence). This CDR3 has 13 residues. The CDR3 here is CSARRVGLYEQYF. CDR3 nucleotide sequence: TGCAGTGCCAGAAGAGTGGGCCTTTACGAGCAGTACTTC.

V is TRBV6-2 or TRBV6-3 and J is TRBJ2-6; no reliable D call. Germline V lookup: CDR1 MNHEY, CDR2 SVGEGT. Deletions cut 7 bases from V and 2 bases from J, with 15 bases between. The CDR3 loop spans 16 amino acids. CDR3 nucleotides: TGTGCCAGCACCCAAGGCCCGAGCGCTGGGGCCAACGTCCTGACTTTC. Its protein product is CASTQGPSAGANVLTF.

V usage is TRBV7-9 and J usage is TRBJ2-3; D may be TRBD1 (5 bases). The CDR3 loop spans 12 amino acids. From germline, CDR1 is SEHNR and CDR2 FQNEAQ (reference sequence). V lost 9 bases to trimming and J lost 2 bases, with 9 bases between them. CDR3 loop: CASIGDTDTQYF. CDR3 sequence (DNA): TGTGCCAGTATAGGGGACACAGATACGCAGTATTTT.

CDR3 coding DNA: TGTGCCAGCAGTTACATTAGCAATCAGCCCCAGCATTTT. It is translated as CASSYISNQPQHF. The gene calls are TRBV28 and TRBJ1-5; the D is unclear. Germline V gene sequence: CDR1 MDHEN, CDR2 SYDVKM. The germline V and J ends were trimmed by 4 bases and 0 bases, with 4 bases remaining between them. This CDR3 is built from 13 residues. Supplemented by reference TRBV28 and TRBJ1-5, the full variable domain reads DVKVTQSSRYLVKRTGEKVFLECVQDMDHENMFWYRQDPGLGLRLIYFSYDVKMKEKGDIPEGYSVSREKKERFSLILESASTNQTSMYLCASSYISNQPQHFGDGTRLSIL.

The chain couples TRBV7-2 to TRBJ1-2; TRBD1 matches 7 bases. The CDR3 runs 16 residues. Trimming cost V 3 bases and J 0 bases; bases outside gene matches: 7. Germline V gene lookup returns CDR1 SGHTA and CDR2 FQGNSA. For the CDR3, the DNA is TGTGCCAGCAGCTTTTGGACAGGCGAAACTAACTATGGCTACACCTTC. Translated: CASSFWTGETNYGYTF.

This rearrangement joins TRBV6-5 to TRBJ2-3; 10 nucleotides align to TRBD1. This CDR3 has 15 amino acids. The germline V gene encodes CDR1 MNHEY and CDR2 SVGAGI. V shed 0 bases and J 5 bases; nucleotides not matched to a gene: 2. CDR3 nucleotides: TGTGCCAGCAGTTACTCGGGACAGGGGAAAGATACGCAGTATTTT. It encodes CASSYSGQGKDTQYF.

CDR3: CASSPLDRALKDTQYF. The DNA for the CDR3 is TGTGCCAGTAGTCCCTTGGACAGGGCTCTGAAAGATACGCAGTATTTT. The chain recombines TRBV19 with TRBJ2-3; 8 bases are a match to TRBD1. The junction had 12 bases not matched to a gene; V was cut back by 5 bases and J by 5 bases. Germline V lookup: CDR1 LNHDA, CDR2 SQIVND (reference sequence). CDR3 length equals 16 residues.

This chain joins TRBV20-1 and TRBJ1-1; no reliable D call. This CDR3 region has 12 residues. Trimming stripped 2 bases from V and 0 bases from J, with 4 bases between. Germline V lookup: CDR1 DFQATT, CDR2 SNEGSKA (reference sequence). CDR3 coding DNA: TGCAGTGCTAGAATGCTGAACACTGAAGCTTTCTTT. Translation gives CSARMLNTEAFF.

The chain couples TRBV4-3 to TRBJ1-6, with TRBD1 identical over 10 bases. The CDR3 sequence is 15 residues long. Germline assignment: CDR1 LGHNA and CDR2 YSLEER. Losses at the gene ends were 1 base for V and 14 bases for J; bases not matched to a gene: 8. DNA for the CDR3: TGCGCCAGCAGCCAAGGGACAGGGGGTTGGGTGACCCTCCACTTT. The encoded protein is CASSQGTGGWVTLHF.

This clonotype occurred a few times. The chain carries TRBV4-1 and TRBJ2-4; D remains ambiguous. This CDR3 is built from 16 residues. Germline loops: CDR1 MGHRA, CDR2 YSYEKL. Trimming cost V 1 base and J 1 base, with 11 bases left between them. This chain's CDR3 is CASSQAERSAKNIQYF. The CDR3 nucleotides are TGCGCCAGCAGCCAAGCAGAGAGGTCCGCCAAAAACATTCAGTACTTC.

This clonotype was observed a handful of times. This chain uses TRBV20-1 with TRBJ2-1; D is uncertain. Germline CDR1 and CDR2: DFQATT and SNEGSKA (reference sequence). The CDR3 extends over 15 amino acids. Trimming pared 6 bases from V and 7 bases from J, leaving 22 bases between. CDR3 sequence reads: CSARDPQLGLNEQFF. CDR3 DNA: TGCAGTGCGCGAGATCCCCAACTGGGGTTGAATGAGCAGTTCTTC.

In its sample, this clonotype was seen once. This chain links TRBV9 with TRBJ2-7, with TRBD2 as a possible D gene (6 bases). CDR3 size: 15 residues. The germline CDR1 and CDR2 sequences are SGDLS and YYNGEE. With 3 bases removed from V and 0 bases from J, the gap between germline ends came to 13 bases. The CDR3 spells CASSGGAGFSYEQYF. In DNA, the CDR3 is TGTGCCAGCAGCGGAGGCGCGGGGTTCTCCTACGAGCAGTACTTC.

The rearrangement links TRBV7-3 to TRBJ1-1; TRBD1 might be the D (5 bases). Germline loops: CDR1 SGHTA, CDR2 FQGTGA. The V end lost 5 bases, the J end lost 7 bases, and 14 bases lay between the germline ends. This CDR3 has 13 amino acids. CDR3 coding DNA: TGTGCCAGCAGCCCGGGACCGCTACTTGAAGCTTTCTTT. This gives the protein CASSPGPLLEAFF.

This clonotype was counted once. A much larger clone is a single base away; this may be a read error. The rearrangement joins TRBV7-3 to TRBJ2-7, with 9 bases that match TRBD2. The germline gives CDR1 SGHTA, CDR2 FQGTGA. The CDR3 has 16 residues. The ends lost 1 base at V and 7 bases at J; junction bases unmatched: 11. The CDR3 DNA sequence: TGTGCCAGCAGCTTAAGTGGGGCGGGGGGGCACAATGAGCAGTACTTC. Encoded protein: CASSLSGAGGHNEQYF. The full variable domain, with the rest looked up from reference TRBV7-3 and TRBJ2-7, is GAGVSQTPSNKVTEKGKYVELRCDPISGHTALYWYRQSLGQGPEFLIYFQGTGAADDSGLPNDRFFAVRPEGSVSTLKIQRTERGDSAVYLCASSLSGAGGHNEQYFGPGTRLTVT.

CDR3 nucleotide sequence: TGTGCCAGCAGCTTGATCGCGGGGCTGGGCACCGGGGAGCTGTTTTTT. Protein sequence: CASSLIAGLGTGELFF. The J gene is TRBJ2-2, the V gene TRBV7-8; TRBD2 is a possible D gene (6 bases). The V gene's germline CDR1 is SGHVS and CDR2 FQNEAQ. Trimming left V 3 bases short and J 4 bases short, with 15 bases between. The CDR3 sequence is 16 residues long.

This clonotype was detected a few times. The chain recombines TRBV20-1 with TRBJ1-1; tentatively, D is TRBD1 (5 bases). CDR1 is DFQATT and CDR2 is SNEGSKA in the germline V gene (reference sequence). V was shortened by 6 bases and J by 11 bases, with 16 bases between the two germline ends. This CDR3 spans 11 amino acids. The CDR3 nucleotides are TGCAGTGCCCTCCGGGACCAGCTGGCTTTCTTT. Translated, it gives CSALRDQLAFF.